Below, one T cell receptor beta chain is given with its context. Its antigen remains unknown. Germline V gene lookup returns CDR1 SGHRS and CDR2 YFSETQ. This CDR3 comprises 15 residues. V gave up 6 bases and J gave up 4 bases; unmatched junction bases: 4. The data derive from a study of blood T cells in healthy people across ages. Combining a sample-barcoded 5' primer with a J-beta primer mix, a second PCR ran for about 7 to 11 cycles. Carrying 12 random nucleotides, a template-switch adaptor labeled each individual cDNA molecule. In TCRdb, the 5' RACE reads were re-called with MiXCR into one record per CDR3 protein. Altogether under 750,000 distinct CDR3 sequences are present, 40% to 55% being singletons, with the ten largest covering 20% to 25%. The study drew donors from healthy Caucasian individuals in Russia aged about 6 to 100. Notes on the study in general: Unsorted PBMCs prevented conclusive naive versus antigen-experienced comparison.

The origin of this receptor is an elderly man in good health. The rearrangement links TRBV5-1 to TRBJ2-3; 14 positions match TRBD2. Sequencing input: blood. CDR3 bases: TGCGCCAGCACCAGGACTAGCGGGGGGCCAGATACGCAGTATTTT. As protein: CASTRTSGGPDTQYF.